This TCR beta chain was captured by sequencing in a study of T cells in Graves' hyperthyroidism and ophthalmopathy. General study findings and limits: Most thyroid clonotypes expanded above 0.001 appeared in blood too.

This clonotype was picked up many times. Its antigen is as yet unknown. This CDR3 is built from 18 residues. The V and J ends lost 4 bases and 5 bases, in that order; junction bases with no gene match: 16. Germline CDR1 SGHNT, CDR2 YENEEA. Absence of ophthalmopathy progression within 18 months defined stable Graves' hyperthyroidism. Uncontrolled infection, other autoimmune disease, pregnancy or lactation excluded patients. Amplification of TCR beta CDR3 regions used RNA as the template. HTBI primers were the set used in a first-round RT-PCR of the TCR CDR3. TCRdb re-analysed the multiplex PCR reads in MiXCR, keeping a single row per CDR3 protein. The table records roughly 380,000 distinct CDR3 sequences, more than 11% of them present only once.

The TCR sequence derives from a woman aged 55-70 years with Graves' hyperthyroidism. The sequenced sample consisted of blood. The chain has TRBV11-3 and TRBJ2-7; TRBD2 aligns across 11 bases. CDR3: CASSSPDLAGGPGHEQYF. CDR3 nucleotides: TGTGCCAGCAGCTCTCCGGACTTAGCGGGAGGGCCAGGACACGAGCAGTACTTC. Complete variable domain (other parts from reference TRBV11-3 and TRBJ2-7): EAGVVQSPRYKIIEKKQPVAFWCNPISGHNTLYWYLQNLGQGPELLIRYENEEAVDDSQLPKDRFSAERLKGVDSTLKIQPAELGDSAVYLCASSSPDLAGGPGHEQYFGPGTRLTVT.